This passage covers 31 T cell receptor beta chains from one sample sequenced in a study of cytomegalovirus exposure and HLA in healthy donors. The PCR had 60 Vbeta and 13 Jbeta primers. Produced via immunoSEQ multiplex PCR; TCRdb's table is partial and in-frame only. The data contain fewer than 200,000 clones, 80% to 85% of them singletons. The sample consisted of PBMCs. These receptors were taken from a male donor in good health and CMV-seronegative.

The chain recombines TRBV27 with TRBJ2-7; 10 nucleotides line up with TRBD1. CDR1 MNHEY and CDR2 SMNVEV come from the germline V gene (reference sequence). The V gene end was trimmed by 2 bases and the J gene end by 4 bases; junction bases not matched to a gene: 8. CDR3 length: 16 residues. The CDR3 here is CASSLTPGQGLYEQYF. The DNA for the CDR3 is TGTGCCAGCAGTTTAACGCCGGGACAGGGGTTGTACGAGCAGTACTTC.

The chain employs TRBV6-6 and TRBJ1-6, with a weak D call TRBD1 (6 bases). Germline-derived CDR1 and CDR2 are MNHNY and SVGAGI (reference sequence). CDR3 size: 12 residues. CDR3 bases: TGTGGGGTCCGGACAGATAATTCACCCCTCCACTTT. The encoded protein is CGVRTDNSPLHF.

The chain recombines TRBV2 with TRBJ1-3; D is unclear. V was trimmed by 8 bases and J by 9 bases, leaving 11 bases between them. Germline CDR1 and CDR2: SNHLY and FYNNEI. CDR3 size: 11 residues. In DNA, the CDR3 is TGTGCCAGCGGGCAGGAAGCCACCATATATTTT. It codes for CASGQEATIYF.

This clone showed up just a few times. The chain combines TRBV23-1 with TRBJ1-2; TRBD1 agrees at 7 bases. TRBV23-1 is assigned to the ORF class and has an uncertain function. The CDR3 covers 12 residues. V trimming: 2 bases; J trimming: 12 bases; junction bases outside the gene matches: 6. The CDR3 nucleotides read TGCGCCAGCAGTCAACCAAATCAGGGGGACACCTTC. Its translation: CASSQPNQGDTF.

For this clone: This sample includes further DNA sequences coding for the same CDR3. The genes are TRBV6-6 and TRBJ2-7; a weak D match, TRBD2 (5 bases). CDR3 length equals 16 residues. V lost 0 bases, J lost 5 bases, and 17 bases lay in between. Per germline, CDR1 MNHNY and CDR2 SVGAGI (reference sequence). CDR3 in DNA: TGTGCCAGCAGTTACTCATCAGCCCCTATGACTAACGAGCAGTACTTC. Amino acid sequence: CASSYSSAPMTNEQYF.

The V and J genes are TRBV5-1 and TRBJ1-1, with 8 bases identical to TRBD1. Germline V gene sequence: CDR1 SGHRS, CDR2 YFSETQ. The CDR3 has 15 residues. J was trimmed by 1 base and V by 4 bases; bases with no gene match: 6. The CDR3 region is CASSDPQGGNTEAFF. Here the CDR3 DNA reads TGCGCCAGCAGCGACCCACAGGGGGGGAACACTGAAGCTTTCTTT.

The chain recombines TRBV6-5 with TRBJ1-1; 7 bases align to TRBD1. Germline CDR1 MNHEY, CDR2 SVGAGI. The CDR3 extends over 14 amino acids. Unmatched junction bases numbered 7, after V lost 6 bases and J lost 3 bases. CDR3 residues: CASRRQGGDTEAFF. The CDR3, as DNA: TGTGCCAGCAGAAGACAGGGAGGTGACACTGAAGCTTTCTTT.

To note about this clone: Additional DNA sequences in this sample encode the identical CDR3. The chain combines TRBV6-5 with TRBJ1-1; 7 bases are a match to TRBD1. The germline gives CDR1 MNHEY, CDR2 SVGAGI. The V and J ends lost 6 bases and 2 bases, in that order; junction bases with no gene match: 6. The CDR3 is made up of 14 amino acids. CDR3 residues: CASRPGTVNTEAFF. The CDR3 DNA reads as TGTGCCAGCAGGCCCGGGACAGTCAACACTGAAGCTTTCTTT.

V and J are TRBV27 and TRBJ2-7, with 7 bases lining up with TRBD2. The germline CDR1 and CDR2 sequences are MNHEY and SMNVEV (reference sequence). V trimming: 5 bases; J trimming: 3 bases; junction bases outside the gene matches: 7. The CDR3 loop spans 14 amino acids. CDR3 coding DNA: TGTGCCAGCAGTCCCTGGGGGAGGGGCTACGAGCAGTACTTC. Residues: CASSPWGRGYEQYF.

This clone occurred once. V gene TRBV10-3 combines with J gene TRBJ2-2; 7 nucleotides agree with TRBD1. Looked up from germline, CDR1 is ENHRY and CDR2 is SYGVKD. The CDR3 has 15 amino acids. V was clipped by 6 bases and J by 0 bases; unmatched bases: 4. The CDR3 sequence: CAIRGTATNTGELFF. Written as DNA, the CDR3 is TGTGCCATCAGAGGGACAGCGACGAACACCGGGGAGCTGTTTTTT.

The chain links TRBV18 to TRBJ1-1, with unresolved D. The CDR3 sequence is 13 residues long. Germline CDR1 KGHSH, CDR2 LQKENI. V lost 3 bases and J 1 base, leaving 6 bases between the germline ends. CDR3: CASSPPGNTEAFF. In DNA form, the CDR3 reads TGTGCCAGCTCACCCCCGGGGAACACTGAAGCTTTCTTT.

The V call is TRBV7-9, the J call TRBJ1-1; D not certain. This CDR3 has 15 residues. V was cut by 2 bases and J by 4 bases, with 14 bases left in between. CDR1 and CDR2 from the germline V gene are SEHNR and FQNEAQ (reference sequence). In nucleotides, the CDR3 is TGTGCCAGCAGCTTAATGGAGGGCGTAGGCACTGAAGCTTTCTTT. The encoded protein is CASSLMEGVGTEAFF.

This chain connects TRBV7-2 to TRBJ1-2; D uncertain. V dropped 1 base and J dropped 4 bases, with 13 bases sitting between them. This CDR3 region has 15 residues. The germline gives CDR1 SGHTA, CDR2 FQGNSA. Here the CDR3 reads CASSLEEGFGYGYTF. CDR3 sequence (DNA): TGTGCCAGCAGCTTAGAGGAGGGATTTGGCTATGGCTACACCTTC.

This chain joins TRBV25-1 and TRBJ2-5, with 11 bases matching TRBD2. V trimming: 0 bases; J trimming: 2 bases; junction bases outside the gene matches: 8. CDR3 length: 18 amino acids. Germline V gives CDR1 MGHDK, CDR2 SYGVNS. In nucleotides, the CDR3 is TGTGCCAGCAGTGAATATTGGCCTAGCGGGGGGAGGCAAGAGACCCAGTACTTC. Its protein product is CASSEYWPSGGRQETQYF.

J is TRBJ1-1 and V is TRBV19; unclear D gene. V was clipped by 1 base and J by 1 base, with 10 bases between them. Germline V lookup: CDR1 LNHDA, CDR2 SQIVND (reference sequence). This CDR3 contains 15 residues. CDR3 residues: CASSIGPGQNTEAFF. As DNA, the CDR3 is TGTGCCAGTAGTATAGGCCCAGGCCAGAACACTGAAGCTTTCTTT.

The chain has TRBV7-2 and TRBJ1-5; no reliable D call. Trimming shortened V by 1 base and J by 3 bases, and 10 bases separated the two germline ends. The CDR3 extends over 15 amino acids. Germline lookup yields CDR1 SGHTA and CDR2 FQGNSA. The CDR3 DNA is TGTGCCAGCAGCTTAGAGCCTGGGCTCAATCAGCCCCAGCATTTT. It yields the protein CASSLEPGLNQPQHF.

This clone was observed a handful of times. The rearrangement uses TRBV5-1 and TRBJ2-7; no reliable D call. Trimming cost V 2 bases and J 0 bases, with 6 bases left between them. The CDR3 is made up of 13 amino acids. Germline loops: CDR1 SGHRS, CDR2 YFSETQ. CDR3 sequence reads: CASSFRSSYEQYF. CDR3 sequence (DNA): TGCGCCAGCAGCTTCCGGAGCTCCTACGAGCAGTACTTC.

The CDR3 bases are TGTGCCAGCAGCTTAGTATCCACGGGGTCGAACACCGGGGAGCTGTTTTTT. Protein: CASSLVSTGSNTGELFF. The V gene is TRBV7-2, the J gene TRBJ2-2; D possibly corresponds to TRBD2 (5 bases). CDR3 length: 17 amino acids. CDR1 and CDR2 from the germline V gene are SGHTA and FQGNSA. Trimming stripped 1 base from V and 0 bases from J, with 12 bases between.

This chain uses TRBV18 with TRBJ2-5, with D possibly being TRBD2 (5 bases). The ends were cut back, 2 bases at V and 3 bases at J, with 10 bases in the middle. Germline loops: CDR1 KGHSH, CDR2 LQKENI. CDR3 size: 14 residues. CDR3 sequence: CASSPSGLEETQYF. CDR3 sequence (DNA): TGTGCCAGCTCACCAAGTGGACTCGAAGAGACCCAGTACTTC.

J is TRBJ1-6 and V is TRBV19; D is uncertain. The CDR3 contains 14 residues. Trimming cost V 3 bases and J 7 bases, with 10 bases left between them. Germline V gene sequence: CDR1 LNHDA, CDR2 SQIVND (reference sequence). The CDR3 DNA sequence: TGTGCCAGTAGTATTCTTTCCCCGAATTCACCCCTCCACTTT. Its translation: CASSILSPNSPLHF.

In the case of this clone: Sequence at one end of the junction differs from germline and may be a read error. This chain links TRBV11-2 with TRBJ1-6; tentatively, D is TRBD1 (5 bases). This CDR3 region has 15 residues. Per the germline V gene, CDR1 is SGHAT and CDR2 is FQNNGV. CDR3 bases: TGTGCCAGCAGCTTTACTATAGGGGATAACTCACCCCTCCACTTT. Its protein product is CASSFTIGDNSPLHF.

CDR3 in DNA: TGTGCCAGCAGTGAAGTGCCGGGACAGGCCTCATCCGAGCAGTACTTC. It is translated as CASSEVPGQASSEQYF. The genes are TRBV6-1 and TRBJ2-7, with TRBD1 identical over 8 bases. J was trimmed by 6 bases and V by 1 base; bases with no gene match: 11. The length of the CDR3 is 16 residues. Germline V gives CDR1 MNHNS, CDR2 SASEGT.

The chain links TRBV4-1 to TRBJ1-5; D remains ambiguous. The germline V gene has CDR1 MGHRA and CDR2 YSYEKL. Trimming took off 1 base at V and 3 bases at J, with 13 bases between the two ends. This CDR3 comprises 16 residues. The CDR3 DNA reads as TGCGCCAGCAGCCAAGCAGTTGCAGGTAACAATCAGCCCCAGCATTTT. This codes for CASSQAVAGNNQPQHF.

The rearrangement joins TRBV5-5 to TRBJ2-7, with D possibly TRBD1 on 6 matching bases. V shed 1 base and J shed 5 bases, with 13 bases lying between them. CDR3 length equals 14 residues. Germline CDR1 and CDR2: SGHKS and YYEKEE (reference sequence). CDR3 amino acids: CASSLHQGSDEQYF. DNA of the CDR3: TGTGCCAGCAGCTTGCACCAGGGGAGCGACGAGCAGTACTTC. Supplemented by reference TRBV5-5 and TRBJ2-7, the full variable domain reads DAGVTQSPTHLIKTRGQQVTLRCSPISGHKSVSWYQQVLGQGPQFIFQYYEKEERGRGNFPDRFSARQFPNYSSELNVNALLLGDSALYLCASSLHQGSDEQYFGPGTRLTVT.

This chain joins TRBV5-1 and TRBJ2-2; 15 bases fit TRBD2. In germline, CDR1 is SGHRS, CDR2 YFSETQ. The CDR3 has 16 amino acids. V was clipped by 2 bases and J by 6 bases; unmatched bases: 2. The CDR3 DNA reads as TGCGCCAGCAGCTTCCGGACTAGCGGGGGGGCCGGGGAGCTGTTTTTT. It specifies CASSFRTSGGAGELFF.

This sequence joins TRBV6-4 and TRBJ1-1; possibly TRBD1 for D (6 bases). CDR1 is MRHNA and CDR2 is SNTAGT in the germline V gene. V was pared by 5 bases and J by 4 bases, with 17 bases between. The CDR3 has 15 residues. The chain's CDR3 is CASSPEQGAGTEAFF. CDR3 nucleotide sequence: TGTGCCAGCAGTCCGGAACAGGGAGCCGGCACTGAAGCTTTCTTT.

CDR3 coding DNA: TGTGCCAGCAGGCCCAGGACAGTTCACTCCTATAATTCACCCCTCCACTTT. Its translation is CASRPRTVHSYNSPLHF. The chain links TRBV27 to TRBJ1-6; perhaps TRBD1 as D (6 bases). CDR3 length: 17 residues. Trimming took 6 bases from V and 0 from J, leaving 15 bases between them. CDR1 is MNHEY, CDR2 SMNVEV, per germline (reference sequence).

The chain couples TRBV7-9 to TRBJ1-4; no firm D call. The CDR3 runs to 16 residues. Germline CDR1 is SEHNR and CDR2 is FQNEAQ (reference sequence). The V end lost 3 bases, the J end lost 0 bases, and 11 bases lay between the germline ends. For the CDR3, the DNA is TGTGCCAGCAGCTTTATGGAGGTTGCAACTAATGAAAAACTGTTTTTT. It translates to CASSFMEVATNEKLFF.

CDR3 sequence: CASSLRTGAFYEQYF. The CDR3 coding sequence is TGTGCCAGCAGCTTACGGACAGGGGCCTTCTACGAGCAGTACTTC. The chain employs TRBV7-7 and TRBJ2-7; 9 bases agree with TRBD1. CDR1 is SSHAT, CDR2 FNYEAQ, per germline (reference sequence). CDR3 length: 15 residues. The V gene end was trimmed by 2 bases and the J gene end by 3 bases; junction bases not matched to a gene: 5.

The DNA of the CDR3 is TGTGCCAGCAGTGAGACACGGTCGTCCTATGGCTACACCTTC. Translating it yields CASSETRSSYGYTF. V gene TRBV2 combines with J gene TRBJ1-2; no definite D call. V gave up 3 bases and J gave up 4 bases, with 12 bases separating them. This CDR3 comprises 14 residues. From germline, CDR1 is SNHLY and CDR2 FYNNEI.

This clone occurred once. The CDR3 sequence is CASSYDYINYGYTF. CDR3 coding DNA: TGTGCCAGCAGTTACGACTATATTAACTATGGCTACACCTTC. The chain joins TRBV7-2 to TRBJ1-2; no clear D gene. Germline CDR1 SGHTA, CDR2 FQGNSA. V was trimmed by 6 bases and J by 1 base, leaving 12 bases between them. This CDR3 region has 14 residues.